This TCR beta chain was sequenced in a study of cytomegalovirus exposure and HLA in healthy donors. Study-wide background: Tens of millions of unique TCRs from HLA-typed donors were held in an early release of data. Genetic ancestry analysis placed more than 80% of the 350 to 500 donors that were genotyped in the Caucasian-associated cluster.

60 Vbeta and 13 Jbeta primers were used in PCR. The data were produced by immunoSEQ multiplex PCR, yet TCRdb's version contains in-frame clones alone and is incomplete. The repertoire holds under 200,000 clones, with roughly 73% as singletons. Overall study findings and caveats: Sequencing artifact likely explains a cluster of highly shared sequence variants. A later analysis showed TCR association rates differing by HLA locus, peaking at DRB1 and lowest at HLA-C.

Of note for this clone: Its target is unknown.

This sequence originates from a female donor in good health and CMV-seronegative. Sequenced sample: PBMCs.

CDR3 protein: CASRFSGGTDTQYF. Here the CDR3 DNA reads TGTGCCAGCAGGTTTAGCGGGGGCACAGATACGCAGTATTTT. This chain connects TRBV7-3 to TRBJ2-3; 8 bases match TRBD2. CDR3 length: 14 residues. Germline assignment: CDR1 SGHTA and CDR2 FQGTGA. Trimming removed 6 bases from V and 1 base from J; junction bases left unmatched: 3.